Each of the 28 T cell receptor beta chains below was sequenced from the same sample in a study of metastatic and nonmetastatic thyroid tumors. TCRdb re-called clones via MiXCR from the PCR reads. The sample carries just over 70,000 clones, roughly a sixth recorded once. All patients were untreated before thyroid surgery. The sequenced material came from blood. These receptor sequences come from a female donor with papillary thyroid cancer or a benign thyroid nodule (not recorded which). Some clones in this sample may be carry-over from other donors' samples.

CDR3 sequence reads: CATSSVAGLTYNEQFF. As DNA, the CDR3 is TGTGCCACCAGCAGCGTAGCGGGTCTCACCTACAATGAGCAGTTCTTC. The chain joins TRBV15 to TRBJ2-1, with TRBD2 matching 7 bases. Germline V gene lookup returns CDR1 LNHNV and CDR2 YYDKDF (reference sequence). This CDR3 contains 16 residues. The ends lost 3 bases at V and 2 bases at J; junction bases unmatched: 7.

This clone showed up many times. V gene TRBV2 combines with J gene TRBJ1-4, with TRBD1 as a possible D gene (6 bases). V was pared by 6 bases and J by 7 bases, with 15 bases between. In germline, CDR1 is SNHLY, CDR2 FYNNEI. The CDR3 spans 14 residues. The CDR3 DNA reads TGTGCCAGCAGCCAGAGGGGGGGGGGTGAAAAACTGTTTTTT. It yields the protein CASSQRGGGEKLFF.

This clone occurred many times. The J gene is TRBJ1-5, the V gene TRBV7-9, with D tentatively TRBD1 (5 bases). CDR3 length equals 18 residues. The V and J ends lost 2 bases and 2 bases respectively, with 19 bases between them. CDR1 SEHNR and CDR2 FQNEAQ come from the germline V gene (reference sequence). The CDR3 DNA follows: TGTGCCAGCAGCTTATATGCAGGGTTGGCCTCCGGCAATCAGCCCCAGCATTTT. Residues: CASSLYAGLASGNQPQHF.

In its sample, this clone was seen a few times. This sequence joins TRBV20-1 and TRBJ2-7, with 10 nucleotides matching TRBD1. The CDR3 is 15 residues long. V shed 3 bases, J shed 3 bases, and the junction held 8 bases outside the gene matches. Looked up from germline, CDR1 is DFQATT and CDR2 is SNEGSKA (reference sequence). CDR3 DNA sequence: TGCAGTGCTAGGCACCGGGACAGGGGATACTACGAGCAGTACTTC. Encoded protein: CSARHRDRGYYEQYF.

This clone was detected a few times. The chain links TRBV10-3 to TRBJ1-2; D ambiguous. CDR1 ENHRY and CDR2 SYGVKD come from the germline V gene. V lost 3 bases and J 2 bases, leaving 7 bases between the germline ends. The CDR3 is made up of 13 amino acids. CDR3 sequence: CAISDQANYGYTF. Here the CDR3 DNA reads TGTGCCATCAGTGATCAGGCCAACTATGGCTACACCTTC.

This clone was seen repeatedly, ten times or more. The chain recombines TRBV27 with TRBJ2-7; D possibly corresponds to TRBD1 (6 bases). This CDR3 comprises 14 residues. Germline V gene data show CDR1 as MNHEY and CDR2 as SMNVEV (reference sequence). With 4 bases removed from V and 12 bases from J, the gap between germline ends came to 22 bases. DNA of the CDR3: TGTGCCAGCAGTTACCAAAAAGACCGGGACAAGCCGTACTTC. Encoded protein: CASSYQKDRDKPYF.

The CDR3 protein is CASSQDPDRGHTEAFF. The CDR3 DNA follows: TGTGCCAGCAGCCAAGATCCGGACAGGGGGCACACTGAAGCTTTCTTT. The chain recombines TRBV4-2 with TRBJ1-1; 11 nucleotides agree with TRBD1. Losses at the gene ends were 0 bases for V and 3 bases for J; bases not matched to a gene: 3. The CDR3 sequence is 16 residues long. In germline, CDR1 is LGHNA, CDR2 YNFKEQ.

This clone was counted many times. The chain couples TRBV2 to TRBJ2-7, with 11 bases fitting TRBD1. Germline CDR1 is SNHLY and CDR2 is FYNNEI. V dropped 5 bases and J dropped 3; count of bases not matched to a gene: 3. This CDR3 has 14 residues. DNA for the CDR3: TGTGCCAGCAGTAGGGACAGGGGGAGCTACGAGCAGTACTTC. As protein: CASSRDRGSYEQYF.

V usage is TRBV30 and J usage is TRBJ1-6; D is perhaps TRBD1 (6 bases). V shed 5 bases and J shed 7 bases, with 12 bases lying between them. The CDR3 is 13 amino acids. Germline-derived CDR1 and CDR2 are GTSNPN and SVGIG (reference sequence). This chain's CDR3 is CAWAGQGNSPLHF. DNA for the CDR3: TGTGCCTGGGCCGGGCAGGGGAATTCACCCCTCCACTTT.

This clone was counted between two and nine times. The DNA of the CDR3 is TGTGCCAGCAGGGACGACAGGGTTGGCGGCTACACCTTC. Its translation is CASRDDRVGGYTF. The genes are TRBV6-1 and TRBJ1-2; 7 bases line up with TRBD1. The CDR3 totals 13 residues. V lost 6 bases to trimming and J lost 8 bases; unmatched junction nucleotides: 9. The germline V gene encodes CDR1 MNHNS and CDR2 SASEGT.

This clone occurred many times. V is TRBV5-1 and J is TRBJ1-1; no firm D call. The CDR3 totals 14 residues. V was trimmed by 1 base and J by 6 bases, leaving 13 bases between them. The germline CDR1 and CDR2 sequences are SGHRS and YFSETQ. As DNA, the CDR3 is TGCGCCAGCAGCTTGTCAGCCGTCGGGGCTGAAGCTTTCTTT. Translating it yields CASSLSAVGAEAFF. The full variable domain, in which reference TRBV5-1 and TRBJ1-1 provide the parts outside the CDR3, is KAGVTQTPRYLIKTRGQQVTLSCSPISGHRSVSWYQQTPGQGLQFLFEYFSETQRNKGNFPGRFSGRQFSNSRSEMNVSTLELGDSALYLCASSLSAVGAEAFFGQGTRLTVV.

In this sample, this clone turned up many times. The CDR3 sequence: CASPSPTGQGNYEQYF. The CDR3, as DNA: TGTGCCAGCCCTTCCCCGACGGGACAGGGGAACTACGAGCAGTACTTC. The J gene is TRBJ2-7, the V gene TRBV6-1, with 10 bases aligning to TRBD1. Germline CDR1 reads MNHNS; CDR2 reads SASEGT. This CDR3 spans 16 amino acids. With V trimmed by 8 bases and J by 3 bases, 13 bases remained unmatched.

Only a few counts were recorded for this clone. V is TRBV28 and J is TRBJ1-3, with 7 nucleotides matching TRBD1. Trimming took 4 bases from V and 0 from J; bases not matched to a gene: 12. In germline, CDR1 is MDHEN, CDR2 SYDVKM. The CDR3 is made up of 18 amino acids. The DNA for the CDR3 is TGTGCCAGCAGTTCCCCGACTCCGGGACAGTACTCTGGAAACACCATATATTTT. Amino acid sequence: CASSSPTPGQYSGNTIYF.

The sample holds many counts of this clone. V usage is TRBV12-3 or TRBV12-4 and J usage is TRBJ2-5, with a tentative D call TRBD1 (6 bases). Trimming pared 6 bases from V and 5 bases from J, leaving 13 bases between. The CDR3 has 13 amino acids. The CDR3, as DNA: TGTGCCAGCAGCAAGGACAGCCGGGAGACCCAGTACTTC. Translating gives CASSKDSRETQYF.

This clone was counted many times. The CDR3 loop is CASTPVLNTEAFF. The CDR3 DNA reads as TGTGCCAGCACACCTGTTCTGAACACTGAAGCTTTCTTT. The gene calls are TRBV7-9 and TRBJ1-1; no clear D gene. The CDR3 is 13 residues long. V was cut by 7 bases and J by 0 bases, with 9 bases left in between. Germline V lookup: CDR1 SEHNR, CDR2 FQNEAQ (reference sequence).

This clone was observed a few times. At one of its ends the junction is not consistent with the germline gene, which may arise from a read error. CDR3 sequence reads: CASRDTEPFF. CDR3 nucleotides: TGTGCAAGCAGGGACACTGAACCTTTCTTT. The gene calls are TRBV7-9 and TRBJ1-1; tentative D call: TRBD1 (6 bases). The CDR3 contains 10 residues. The germline CDR1 and CDR2 sequences are SEHNR and FQNEAQ (reference sequence).

This clone was counted at least ten times. This chain uses TRBV19 with TRBJ2-1; no clear D gene. This CDR3 spans 12 amino acids. Germline loops: CDR1 LNHDA, CDR2 SQIVND (reference sequence). The V and J ends lost 5 bases and 7 bases respectively, with 9 bases between them. DNA for the CDR3: TGTGCCAGTAGTTCCTACCCGAATGAGCAGTTCTTC. Amino acids: CASSSYPNEQFF.

This clone was seen a few times. The chain combines TRBV28 with TRBJ1-1, with D maybe TRBD1 (5 bases). Germline assignment: CDR1 MDHEN and CDR2 SYDVKM. CDR3 size: 14 residues. The V end lost 7 bases, the J end lost 0 bases, and 12 bases lay between the germline ends. The CDR3 DNA sequence: TGTGCCAGCATTGGGGGTCCAATGAACACTGAAGCTTTCTTT. Its translation: CASIGGPMNTEAFF.

Remarks on this clone: A junction boundary mismatches the germline segment, possibly from a read error. The genes are TRBV30 and TRBJ1-2; 7 nucleotides match TRBD1. From germline, CDR1 is GTSNPN and CDR2 SVGIG (reference sequence). The CDR3 extends over 13 amino acids. The CDR3 protein is CAWRPRGDYGHTF. The CDR3 DNA reads TGTGCCTGGAGACCCAGGGGGGACTATGGCCACACCTTC.

In its sample, this clone was seen many times. J is TRBJ1-5 and V is TRBV4-1; D ambiguous. The V gene lost 4 bases and the J gene lost 2 bases, with 3 bases spanning the gap. Germline loops: CDR1 MGHRA, CDR2 YSYEKL. This CDR3 is built from 12 residues. This chain's CDR3 is CASSPCNQPQHF. Written as DNA, the CDR3 is TGCGCCAGCAGCCCTTGCAATCAGCCCCAGCATTTT.

On this clone itself: One end of the junction is discordant with germline, which a read error may explain. The chain couples TRBV5-1 to TRBJ2-5; D call uncertain. Germline loops: CDR1 SGHRS, CDR2 YFSETQ. This CDR3 contains 16 residues. The DNA of the CDR3 is TGCACCAGCAGCTTGGCCATGGGATCGTTCCAAGAGACCCAGTACTTC. Residues: CTSSLAMGSFQETQYF.

The chain has TRBV20-1 and TRBJ2-2, with unresolved D. CDR1 and CDR2 (germline): DFQATT, SNEGSKA (reference sequence). The CDR3 is 13 amino acids. Trimming took 4 bases from V and 3 from J, leaving 9 bases between them. The CDR3 sequence is CSATAQYTGELFF. The DNA for the CDR3 is TGCAGTGCTACAGCGCAGTACACCGGGGAGCTGTTTTTT.

This clone was seen many times. V and J are TRBV3-1 and TRBJ2-4; 10 bases match TRBD2. The germline gives CDR1 LGHDT, CDR2 YNNKEL (reference sequence). The CDR3 is 14 residues long. Trimming removed 0 bases from V and 11 bases from J; junction bases left unmatched: 4. In DNA, the CDR3 is TGTGCCAGCAGCCAAGATAGAAGCGGGAGGGTTCAGTACTTC. This translates into CASSQDRSGRVQYF.

This clone occurred many times. This sequence joins TRBV6-1 and TRBJ1-5; 7 bases are shared with TRBD1. Germline-derived CDR1 and CDR2 are MNHNS and SASEGT. The ends lost 5 bases at V and 4 bases at J; junction bases unmatched: 2. This CDR3 has 13 amino acids. This chain's CDR3 is CASSPQGNQPQHF. CDR3 DNA sequence: TGTGCCAGCAGTCCACAGGGGAATCAGCCCCAGCATTTT.

The sample holds many counts of this clone. This chain joins TRBV12-5 and TRBJ2-7, with 8 bases that match TRBD1. Looked up from germline, CDR1 is LGHNT and CDR2 is FRNRAP. Unmatched junction bases numbered 7, after V lost 1 base and J lost 5 bases. The CDR3 runs to 15 residues. The CDR3, as DNA: TGTGCTAGTGGTTTGGAGGCACAGGGGGATCACGAGCAGTACTTC. Its protein product is CASGLEAQGDHEQYF.

This clone showed up many times. The V gene is TRBV12-3 or TRBV12-4, the J gene TRBJ2-1; D gene unclear. CDR3 length: 16 residues. V was trimmed by 4 bases and J by 0 bases, leaving 13 bases between them. The chain's CDR3 is CASSSPLVGSYNEQFF. The CDR3 region has the DNA TGTGCCAGCAGTTCCCCCCTAGTGGGCTCCTACAATGAGCAGTTCTTC.

This chain joins TRBV19 and TRBJ1-6, with D unclear. The CDR3 has 15 residues. Per the germline V gene, CDR1 is LNHDA and CDR2 is SQIVND (reference sequence). Trimming cost V 3 bases and J 5 bases, with 11 bases left between them. The CDR3, as DNA: TGTGCCAGTAGTATCGGGCAGCCTCATAATTCACCCCTCCACTTT. Residues: CASSIGQPHNSPLHF.

This clone has a count of ten or more. V is TRBV28 and J is TRBJ2-7; D is possibly TRBD1 (6 bases). V gave up 3 bases and J gave up 3 bases, with 15 bases separating them. The CDR3 contains 15 residues. The germline V gene encodes CDR1 MDHEN and CDR2 SYDVKM. CDR3 amino acids: CASSLTGDGSYEQYF. The CDR3 DNA follows: TGTGCCAGCAGTTTGACAGGAGATGGTAGCTACGAGCAGTACTTC.